The clone carrying this T cell receptor (beta chain) has only a few counts. Its cognate antigen is unknown. This record comes from a study of beta chain features in type 1 diabetes. The study's findings and limits: For Type 1 diabetes patients, all four CD4+ subsets carried TCRB CDR3s that were moderately but significantly shorter. Whatever favoring of shorter templates PCR might show would apply equally to patients and controls.

The authors reverse transcribed all of the isolated RNA, so sequencing captured expressed TCRB transcripts. There were some 3.6 million reads on average in the naive, central memory and regulatory T cell samples. Method: immunoSEQ multiplex PCR; TCRdb's copy keeps in-frame clones and lacks some. Of 150,000 to 200,000 clones listed, roughly 10% were seen once; the top ten hold 0.7%. Looked up from germline, CDR1 is SGHNT and CDR2 is YYREEE (reference sequence). V dropped 2 bases and J dropped 0; count of bases not matched to a gene: 12. This CDR3 comprises 18 residues. The TCR originated in a woman aged 30 to 39 with type 1 diabetes. Sequencing was done on a sample of central memory CD4+ T cells from blood. The chain is built from TRBV5-4 and TRBJ2-3; TRBD2 aligns across 7 bases. The CDR3 is CASSFPMSGIPSTDTQYF. The CDR3 nucleotides are TGTGCCAGCAGCTTCCCAATGAGCGGGATACCTAGCACAGATACGCAGTATTTT.